The source of this TCR beta chain is a study of blood T cells in healthy people across ages. Then a second PCR, running about 6 to 12 cycles, was carried out with a sample-barcoded 5' primer and a J-beta primer mix. A minimum of 2.5 million CDR3-containing paired-end reads was obtained for each sample. TCRdb reprocessed the 5' RACE reads via MiXCR and lists one record per CDR3 protein. The table lists 600,000 to 900,000 distinct CDR3 sequences, about 26% of them singletons, with about 3% in the top ten. The germline V gene encodes CDR1 SGHKS and CDR2 YYEKEE (reference sequence). The CDR3 contains 18 residues. V was shortened by 2 bases and J by 1 base, with 19 bases between the two germline ends. A further study also used this sample, focusing on T cells of mothers and their children. That study adds: Overlap measured in related mother-child pairs was slightly, non-significantly higher than in unrelated pairs.

This receptor was obtained from a boy under 18 in good health. Sequencing input: blood. The chain couples TRBV5-5 to TRBJ1-3; D remains ambiguous. CDR3 in DNA: TGTGCCAGCAGCTTCGAGGCTCCCGGCGAATTTTCTGGAAACACCATATATTTT. The encoded protein is CASSFEAPGEFSGNTIYF.